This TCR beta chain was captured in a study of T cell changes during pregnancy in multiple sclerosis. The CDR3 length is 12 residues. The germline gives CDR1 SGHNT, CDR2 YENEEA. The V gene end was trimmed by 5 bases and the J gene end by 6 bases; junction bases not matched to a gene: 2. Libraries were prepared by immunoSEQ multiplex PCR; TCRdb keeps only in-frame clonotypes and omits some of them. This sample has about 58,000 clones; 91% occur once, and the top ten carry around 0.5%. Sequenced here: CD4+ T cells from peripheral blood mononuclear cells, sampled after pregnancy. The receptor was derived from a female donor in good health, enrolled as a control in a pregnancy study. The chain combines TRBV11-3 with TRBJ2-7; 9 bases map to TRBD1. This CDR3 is CASSRTGAEQYF. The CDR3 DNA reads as TGTGCCAGCAGCCGGACAGGGGCCGAGCAGTACTTC.